Shown below are 8 T cell receptor beta chains from a single sample sequenced in a study of T cell responses to AZD1222 COVID-19 vaccine. Profiled with immunoSEQ multiplex PCR; TCRdb holds only in-frame clones, not every one. The table records 120,000 to 150,000 clones, 85% to 95% of them present only once. The starting material was peripheral blood, obtained on day 0 of MenACWY control vaccination. These receptors were taken from an adult in good health.

The rearrangement joins TRBV7-8 to TRBJ2-1, with D perhaps TRBD1 (5 bases). The ends were cut back, 1 base at V and 4 bases at J, with 11 bases in the middle. The CDR3 spans 15 residues. The germline gives CDR1 SGHVS, CDR2 FQNEAQ. The CDR3 sequence is CASSLGTPDYNEQFF. The CDR3 DNA is TGTGCCAGCAGCTTAGGGACACCTGATTACAATGAGCAGTTCTTC.

The genes are TRBV2 and TRBJ2-3; 13 nucleotides line up with TRBD2. Trimming at V came to 7 bases and at J to 4 bases, leaving 8 bases not matched to a gene. The CDR3 has 16 amino acids. The germline V gene encodes CDR1 SNHLY and CDR2 FYNNEI. The CDR3 region is CASIVTSGGFADTQYF. In DNA, the CDR3 is TGTGCCAGCATCGTGACTAGCGGGGGGTTCGCAGATACGCAGTATTTT.

The chain has TRBV6-2 or TRBV6-3 and TRBJ2-7, with TRBD2 matching 12 bases. The junction had 6 bases not matched to a gene; V was cut back by 0 bases and J by 6 bases. There are 16 residues in the CDR3. Germline V gene sequence: CDR1 MNHEY, CDR2 SVGEGT. The CDR3 loop is CASSYSALAGGREQYF. The CDR3 DNA reads TGTGCCAGCAGTTACTCTGCTCTAGCGGGAGGGCGCGAGCAGTACTTC.

The chain combines TRBV6-5 with TRBJ1-1; the match to TRBD1 covers 8 bases. Germline V CDR1 and CDR2: MNHEY, SVGAGI. V dropped 5 bases and J dropped 3; count of bases not matched to a gene: 8. The CDR3 has 15 residues. The CDR3 bases are TGTGCCAGCAGTCAACGACAGGGGTGGTACACTGAAGCTTTCTTT. It encodes CASSQRQGWYTEAFF.

V and J are TRBV15 and TRBJ1-2; TRBD1 matches at 11 bases. The CDR3 loop spans 14 amino acids. J lost 5 bases, V lost 4 bases, and 3 bases had no gene match. Germline CDR1 reads LNHNV; CDR2 reads YYDKDF (reference sequence). The CDR3 region has the DNA TGTGCCACCAGCATGGGACAGGGGGGTTATGGCTACACCTTC. Translated, it gives CATSMGQGGYGYTF.

The rearrangement links TRBV5-6 to TRBJ2-3, with 7 bases matching TRBD2. Germline lookup yields CDR1 SGHDT and CDR2 YYEEEE. Unmatched junction bases numbered 8, after V lost 2 bases and J lost 2 bases. The CDR3 has 16 amino acids. The CDR3 coding sequence is TGTGCCAGCAGCTTCCCTACTAGCGAAGTCACAGATACGCAGTATTTT. It codes for CASSFPTSEVTDTQYF.

CDR3 coding DNA: TGTGCCAGCAGCCAAGATCCGGGAAACGCGGGAAACACCATATATTTT. It codes for CASSQDPGNAGNTIYF. The rearrangement links TRBV3-1 (or the pseudogene TRBV3-2) to TRBJ1-3; D ambiguous. V gave up 0 bases and J gave up 4 bases, with 13 bases separating them. CDR3 length: 16 amino acids. Germline V gene lookup returns CDR1 LGHDT and CDR2 YNNKEL (reference sequence).

The rearrangement uses TRBV28 and TRBJ1-5; the match to TRBD1 covers 10 bases. This CDR3 is 17 amino acids long. Looked up from germline, CDR1 is MDHEN and CDR2 is SYDVKM. V gave up 3 bases and J gave up 5 bases; unmatched junction bases: 10. The CDR3 nucleotides read TGTGCCAGCAGTTTTGATAGGGACAGGGGCTTCGATCAGCCCCAGCATTTT. Protein: CASSFDRDRGFDQPQHF.